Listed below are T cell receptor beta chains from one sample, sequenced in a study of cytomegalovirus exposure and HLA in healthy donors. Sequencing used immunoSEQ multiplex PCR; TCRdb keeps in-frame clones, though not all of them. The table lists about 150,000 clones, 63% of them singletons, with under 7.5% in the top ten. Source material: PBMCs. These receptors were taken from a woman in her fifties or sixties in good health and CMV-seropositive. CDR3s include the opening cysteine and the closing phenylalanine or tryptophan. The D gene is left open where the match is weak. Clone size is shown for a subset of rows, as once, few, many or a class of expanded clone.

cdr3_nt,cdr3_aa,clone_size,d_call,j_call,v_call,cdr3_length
TGTGCCAGCAATTTCAACGACGGGGGTGGAACTGAAGCTTTCTTT,CASNFNDGGGTEAFF,-,-,TRBJ1-1,TRBV6-4,15
TGTGCCAGCAGTTTACAGGTTGGGACTGAAGCTTTCTTT,CASSLQVGTEAFF,-,-,TRBJ1-1,TRBV27,13
TGTGCCAGCTCACCTGGACAGACCAGCGAAAAACTGTTTTTT,CASSPGQTSEKLFF,-,-,TRBJ1-4,TRBV18,14
TGTGCCAGCAGCGTAGGGGGGGGGACCTACGAGCAGTACTTC,CASSVGGGTYEQYF,once,TRBD2,TRBJ2-7,TRBV9,14
TGTGCCAGCAGCTTGGAGAGGGCATATGGCTACACCTTC,CASSLERAYGYTF,few,-,TRBJ1-2,TRBV5-4,13
TGTGCCAGCAGCGTCACAGGGGTTACTGAAGCTTTCTTT,CASSVTGVTEAFF,-,TRBD1,TRBJ1-1,TRBV7-3,13
TGCGCCAGCAGCCAAGTTTCTAGCGGGCAAAATCCCTACAATGAGCAGTTCTTC,CASSQVSSGQNPYNEQFF,-,TRBD2,TRBJ2-1,TRBV4-3,18
TGTGCCAGCTCACCAAGCAGGGGAGATGAAAAACTGTTTTTT,CASSPSRGDEKLFF,-,-,TRBJ1-4,TRBV18,14
TGTGCCACCAGCAGAGATGTGGAGGAAGTGAGCAATCAGCCCCAGCATTTT,CATSRDVEEVSNQPQHF,-,-,TRBJ1-5,TRBV15,17
TGTGCCTGGAGGGCCCAGGGGGCAACCGGGGAGCTGTTTTTT,CAWRAQGATGELFF,-,TRBD1,TRBJ2-2,TRBV30,14
TGTGCCAGCAGCTTACAAGGGACAGGTGTGGAGACCCAGTACTTC,CASSLQGTGVETQYF,-,TRBD1,TRBJ2-5,TRBV7-2,15
TGTGCCACCAGCAGAGAGATACTAGCGGAAAATGAGCAGTTCTTC,CATSREILAENEQFF,-,TRBD2,TRBJ2-1,TRBV15,15
TGTGCCAGCAGCGTGGGGACACGGGGCACTGAAGCTTTCTTT,CASSVGTRGTEAFF,few,-,TRBJ1-1,TRBV9,14
TGTGCCAGCAGCTTAGGCAGGGGTGGAGTATATGAGCAGTTCTTC,CASSLGRGGVYEQFF,-,-,TRBJ2-1,TRBV7-2,15
TGTGCTAGTGTCCGCCCTCGACTTAGTGATGAAAAACTGTTTTTT,CASVRPRLSDEKLFF,-,-,TRBJ1-4,TRBV12-5,15
TGTGCCAGCAGAACCGGGACATCCTTCCCTGAAGCTTTCTTT,CASRTGTSFPEAFF,-,-,TRBJ1-1,TRBV2,14
TGCGCCAGCAGCTATTCCAGGGAAGCCCATCGAGAGCAGTACTTC,CASSYSREAHREQYF,few,-,TRBJ2-7,TRBV5-1,15
TGTGCCAGCAGCTCACAGGGCTCTGGAAACACCATATATTTT,CASSSQGSGNTIYF,-,-,TRBJ1-3,TRBV5-6,14
TGTGCCAGCTGCCGCAGCCAGGGAAGGACAGATACGCAGTATTTT,CASCRSQGRTDTQYF,-,-,TRBJ2-3,TRBV18,15
TGTGCCAGCAGCGCCCCACAGGGGTCCTACACTGAAGCTTTCTTT,CASSAPQGSYTEAFF,few,TRBD1,TRBJ1-1,TRBV5-6,15
TGCAGCGTCCCCGGACAGGGGGGAGGCTACACCTTC,CSVPGQGGGYTF,once,TRBD1,TRBJ1-2,TRBV29-1,12
TGTGCCAGCAGCGTGACAGGGGGCATGGCAGATACGCAGTATTTT,CASSVTGGMADTQYF,-,TRBD1,TRBJ2-3,TRBV5-4,15
TGTGCCAGTAGTATGTTTGGTAGCGGGCCCCAAGAGACCCAGTACTTC,CASSMFGSGPQETQYF,few,TRBD2,TRBJ2-5,TRBV19,16
TGTGCCAGCAGCTTGTTTGGACAGGGTTTAATGAACACTGAAGCTTTCTTT,CASSLFGQGLMNTEAFF,-,TRBD1,TRBJ1-1,TRBV5-6,17
TGTGCCAGCAGCTTAATCTCGGACACTGAAGCTTTCTTT,CASSLISDTEAFF,-,-,TRBJ1-1,TRBV7-9,13
TGTGCCAGCAGTTTGGGGACAGCAACTAATGAAAAACTGTTTTTT,CASSLGTATNEKLFF,-,TRBD1,TRBJ1-4,TRBV7-2,15
TGCAGCTCCGACGGGACTAGCTTCGGAGAGACCCAGTACTTC,CSSDGTSFGETQYF,-,TRBD2,TRBJ2-5,TRBV29-1,14
TGCGCCAGCGTAGCGGGGGACACAGATACGCAGTATTTT,CASVAGDTDTQYF,once,TRBD2,TRBJ2-3,TRBV5-1,13
TGTGCCAGCAGCGAGGGAGGGGGGGCTACGCAGTATTTT,CASSEGGGATQYF,-,-,TRBJ2-3,TRBV9,13
TGTGCCAGCGACAGGTTTTCTGGGGCCAACGTCCTGACTTTC,CASDRFSGANVLTF,few,-,TRBJ2-6,TRBV2,14
TGTGCCAGCAGTCTCTACTCTAGCGGGAGGTTCTCCTACGAGCAGTACTTC,CASSLYSSGRFSYEQYF,-,TRBD2,TRBJ2-7,TRBV28,17
TGTGCCAGCAGTTCAACTGCCTTCAGGGGGTATAGCAATCAGCCCCAGCATTTT,CASSSTAFRGYSNQPQHF,few,TRBD1,TRBJ1-5,TRBV28,18
TGTGCCAGCACCCAGGGCTCCTATGGCTACACCTTC,CASTQGSYGYTF,few,-,TRBJ1-2,TRBV28,12
TGTGCCAGCAGTTTAAGGGGAGATACGCAGTATTTT,CASSLRGDTQYF,-,-,TRBJ2-3,TRBV27,12
TGTGCCAGCAGTTCAGGAAGCACCGGGGAGCTGTTTTTT,CASSSGSTGELFF,-,-,TRBJ2-2,TRBV27,13
TGTGCCAGTCGGACTAGCGGCTTAAAGGATACGCAGTATTTT,CASRTSGLKDTQYF,-,TRBD2,TRBJ2-3,TRBV19,14
TGTGCCAGCAGTTTAACCCTTAGGACAGGGTGGCAGGAGCAGTACTTC,CASSLTLRTGWQEQYF,-,TRBD1,TRBJ2-7,TRBV28,16
TGTGCCAGCAGCCAAGATTTTGGCGGCCAAGAGACCCAGTACTTC,CASSQDFGGQETQYF,few,-,TRBJ2-5,TRBV4-2,15
TGCGCCAGCAGCCTGTCTAGCGGGAGCGTCCCAGATACGCAGTATTTT,CASSLSSGSVPDTQYF,few,TRBD2,TRBJ2-3,TRBV5-1,16
TGCGCCAGCAGGGGGTCTGGACTAGCGGGTGTCGGCGGGGAGCTGTTTTTT,CASRGSGLAGVGGELFF,-,TRBD2,TRBJ2-2,TRBV4-3,17
TGTGCCAGCAGTAGGGGGGGGGACTCCTACAATGAGCAGTTCTTC,CASSRGGDSYNEQFF,-,-,TRBJ2-1,TRBV28,15
TGTGCCAGCAGCTTCAGGGTCGAGACCCAGTACTTC,CASSFRVETQYF,-,-,TRBJ2-5,TRBV7-2,12
TGTGCCAGCAGTTTATCGCAACTAGGTGGCTACACCTTC,CASSLSQLGGYTF,-,-,TRBJ1-2,TRBV27,13
TGTGCCAGCAGTTACTCTTGGGGGGGGAACACTGAAGCTTTCTTT,CASSYSWGGNTEAFF,-,-,TRBJ1-1,TRBV27,15
TGCGCCAGCAGAACCACCGGGACAGGGGAACAGTTCTTC,CASRTTGTGEQFF,-,TRBD1,TRBJ2-1,TRBV4-1,13
TGTGCCTGGAGTCTCCGCAGTCAGCCCCAGCATTTT,CAWSLRSQPQHF,-,-,TRBJ1-5,TRBV30,12
TGTGCCAGCAGCCTTCCAGGGGGACGGTTCTATGGCTACACCTTC,CASSLPGGRFYGYTF,few,TRBD1,TRBJ1-2,TRBV7-2,15
TGTGCCAGCCGGTCTGGCGGGCCGAACACCGGGGAGCTGTTTTTT,CASRSGGPNTGELFF,-,-,TRBJ2-2,TRBV28,15
TGTGCCAGCAGCCCGGGGACCGGGACTAGCGGGGCCCATAGGATCTTC,CASSPGTGTSGAHRIF,-,TRBD2,TRBJ2-1,TRBV7-2,16
TGTGTCAGCCGCGAGGGAGGCAGAGGTGAAGCTTTCTTT,CVSREGGRGEAFF,few,-,TRBJ1-1,TRBV11-2,13
TGTGCCAGCAGTTACTCGACAGGGCCAGAGACCCAGTACTTC,CASSYSTGPETQYF,-,TRBD1,TRBJ2-5,TRBV6-5,14
TGTGCCAGTAGTACCTCAGGGGTTGGAGCCTACGAGCAGTACTTC,CASSTSGVGAYEQYF,-,-,TRBJ2-7,TRBV19,15
TGTGCCAGCAGCCCTTCTGACAGGGCACAGAACACTGAAGCTTTCTTT,CASSPSDRAQNTEAFF,-,TRBD1,TRBJ1-1,TRBV11-1,16
TGTGCCAGCAGTTACCGCCGCACAGGGTCCTACGAGCAGTACTTC,CASSYRRTGSYEQYF,once,-,TRBJ2-7,TRBV6-6,15
TGTGCCAGCTCACCGCGGGCTAGCCAAGAGACCCAGTACTTC,CASSPRASQETQYF,-,-,TRBJ2-5,TRBV18,14
TGTGCCAGTAGACACAGACAGGGCGGGCAGCCCCAGCATTTT,CASRHRQGGQPQHF,-,TRBD1,TRBJ1-5,TRBV19,14
TGTGCCAGCAGCCAAGTGCAGGGGTCCTACGAGCAGTACTTC,CASSQVQGSYEQYF,-,-,TRBJ2-7,TRBV14,14
TGTGCCAGCAGCAAAACTAGCGGCTCCTACAATGAGCAGTTCTTC,CASSKTSGSYNEQFF,-,TRBD2,TRBJ2-1,TRBV28,15
TGTGCCAGCAGCGGGGAGAGTTTTCAGCCCCAGCATTTT,CASSGESFQPQHF,-,-,TRBJ1-5,TRBV5-8,13